The TCR beta chain under discussion was sequenced for a study of T cell responses to AZD1222 COVID-19 vaccine. Pooled samples include second doses given at about 4 or 12 weeks. Findings and caveats of the study: Reports indicate that nearly half of spike-specific TCRs are directed at unmutated variant regions.

This table comes from immunoSEQ multiplex PCR, and its TCRdb copy is limited to in-frame clones, with some not included. The sample lists 180,000 or so clones; 90% to 95% were seen once. Points on this clone: Its antigen is unknown.

Germline CDR1 MNHNY, CDR2 SVGAGI (reference sequence). The trim removed 3 bases at V and 5 bases at J, leaving 6 bases unmatched. The CDR3 has 15 residues. The receptor's source is an adult who received the AZD1222 COVID-19 vaccine. The specimen was peripheral blood, collected 28 days after the second AZD1222 dose. The chain is built from TRBV6-6 and TRBJ1-4; 7 positions agree with TRBD1. CDR3 in amino acids: CASSYFGTANEKLFF. DNA of the CDR3: TGTGCCAGCAGTTATTTCGGGACAGCAAATGAAAAACTGTTTTTT.